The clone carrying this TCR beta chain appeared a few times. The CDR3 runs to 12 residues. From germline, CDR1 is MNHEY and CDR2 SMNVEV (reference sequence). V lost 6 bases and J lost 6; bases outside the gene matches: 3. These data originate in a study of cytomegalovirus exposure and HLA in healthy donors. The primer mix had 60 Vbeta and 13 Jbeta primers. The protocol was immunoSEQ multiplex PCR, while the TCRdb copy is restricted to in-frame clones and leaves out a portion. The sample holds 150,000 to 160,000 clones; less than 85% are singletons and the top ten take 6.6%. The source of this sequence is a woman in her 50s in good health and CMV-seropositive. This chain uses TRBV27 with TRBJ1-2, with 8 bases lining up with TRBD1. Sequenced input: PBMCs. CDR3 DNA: TGTGCCAGCAGGACAGGGGCCGATGGCTACACCTTC. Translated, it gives CASRTGADGYTF.